This T cell receptor (beta chain) appears in the sequencing data of a study of regulatory T cells in long-lasting Graves disease. Comments on this clonotype: Its specificity is not known.

Study-level points and caveats: Investigators studied peripheral blood only, not thyroid tissue. Persistent disease exhibited a predilection for TRBV28, TRBJ1-2 and TRBJ2-5.

The germline gives CDR1 LNHNV, CDR2 YYDKDF (reference sequence). The CDR3 extends over 14 amino acids. With 3 bases removed from V and 3 bases from J, the gap between germline ends came to 12 bases. With iRepertoire HTBI primers and Arm-PCR of CDR3 regions, TCR beta libraries were built. TCRdb re-analysed the multiplex PCR reads in MiXCR, keeping a single row per CDR3 protein. Of 360,000 or so distinct CDR3 sequences detected, 10% to 15% appear once; the ten largest clones hold 18%. Specified time point: newly diagnosed GD, antithyroid drugs for less than 3 months. PBMC-derived RNA was used for the TCR library. This same sample was also part of a study on T cells in Graves' hyperthyroidism and ophthalmopathy.

The chain joins TRBV15 to TRBJ2-7, with unresolved D. The sequence was collected from a woman between 18 and 29 years old with Graves disease. Material: peripheral blood mononuclear cells (PBMCs), obtained at new diagnosis, from a patient treated with antithyroid drugs. The CDR3 spells CATSSTKRYYEQYF. The CDR3 nucleotides read TGTGCCACCAGCAGCACCAAGCGTTACTACGAGCAGTACTTC.